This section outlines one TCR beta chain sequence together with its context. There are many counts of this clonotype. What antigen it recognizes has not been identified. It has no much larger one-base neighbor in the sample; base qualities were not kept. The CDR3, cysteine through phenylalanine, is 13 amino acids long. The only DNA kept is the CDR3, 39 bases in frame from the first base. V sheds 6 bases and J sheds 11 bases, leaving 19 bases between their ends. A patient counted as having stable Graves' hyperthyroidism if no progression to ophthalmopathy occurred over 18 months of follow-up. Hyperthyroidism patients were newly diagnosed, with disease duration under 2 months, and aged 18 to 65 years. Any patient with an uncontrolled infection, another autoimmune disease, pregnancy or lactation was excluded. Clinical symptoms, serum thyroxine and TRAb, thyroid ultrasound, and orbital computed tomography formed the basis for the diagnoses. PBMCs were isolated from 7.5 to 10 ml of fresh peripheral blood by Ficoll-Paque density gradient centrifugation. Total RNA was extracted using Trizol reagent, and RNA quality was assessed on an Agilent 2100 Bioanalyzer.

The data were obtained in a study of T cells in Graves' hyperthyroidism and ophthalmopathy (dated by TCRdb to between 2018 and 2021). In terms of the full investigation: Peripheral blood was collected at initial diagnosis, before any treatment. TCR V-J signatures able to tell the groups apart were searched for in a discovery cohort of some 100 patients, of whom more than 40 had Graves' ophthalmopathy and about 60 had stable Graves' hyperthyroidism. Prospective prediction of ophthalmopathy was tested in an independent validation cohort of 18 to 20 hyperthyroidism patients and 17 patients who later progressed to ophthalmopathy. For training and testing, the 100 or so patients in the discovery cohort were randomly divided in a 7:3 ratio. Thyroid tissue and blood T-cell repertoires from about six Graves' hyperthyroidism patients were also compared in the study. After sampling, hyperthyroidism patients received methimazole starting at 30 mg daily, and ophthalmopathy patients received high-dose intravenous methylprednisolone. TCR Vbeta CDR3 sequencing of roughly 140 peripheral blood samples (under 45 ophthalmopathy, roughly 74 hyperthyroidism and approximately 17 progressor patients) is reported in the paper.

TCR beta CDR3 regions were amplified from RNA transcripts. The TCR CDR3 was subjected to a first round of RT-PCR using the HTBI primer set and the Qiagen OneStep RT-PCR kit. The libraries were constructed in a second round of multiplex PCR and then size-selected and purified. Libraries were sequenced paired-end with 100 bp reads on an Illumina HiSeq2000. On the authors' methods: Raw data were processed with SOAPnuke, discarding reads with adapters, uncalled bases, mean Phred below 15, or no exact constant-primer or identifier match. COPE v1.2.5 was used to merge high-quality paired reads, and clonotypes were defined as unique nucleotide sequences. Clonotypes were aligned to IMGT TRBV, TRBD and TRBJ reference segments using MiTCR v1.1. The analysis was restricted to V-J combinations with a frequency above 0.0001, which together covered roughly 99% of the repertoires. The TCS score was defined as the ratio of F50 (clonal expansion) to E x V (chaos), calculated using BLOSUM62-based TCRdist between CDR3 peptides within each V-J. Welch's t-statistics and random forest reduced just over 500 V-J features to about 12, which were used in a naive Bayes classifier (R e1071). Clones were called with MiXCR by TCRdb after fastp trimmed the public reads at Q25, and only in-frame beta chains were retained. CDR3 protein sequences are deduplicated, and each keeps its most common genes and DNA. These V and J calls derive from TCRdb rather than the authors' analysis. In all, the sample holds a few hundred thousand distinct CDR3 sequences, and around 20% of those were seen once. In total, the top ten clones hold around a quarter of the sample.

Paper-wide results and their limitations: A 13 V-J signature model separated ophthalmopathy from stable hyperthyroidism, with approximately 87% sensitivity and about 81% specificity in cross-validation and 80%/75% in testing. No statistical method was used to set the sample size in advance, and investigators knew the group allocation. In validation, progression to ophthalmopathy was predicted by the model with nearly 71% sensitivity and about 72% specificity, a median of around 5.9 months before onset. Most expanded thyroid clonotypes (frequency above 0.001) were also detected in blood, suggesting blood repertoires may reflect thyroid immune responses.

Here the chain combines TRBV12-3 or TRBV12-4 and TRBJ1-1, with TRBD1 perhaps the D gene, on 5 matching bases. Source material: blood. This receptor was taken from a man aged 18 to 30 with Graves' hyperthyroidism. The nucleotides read TGTGCCAGCAGCCGGGACCTCCCCGAGCGGGCTTTCTTT. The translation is CASSRDLPERAFF.